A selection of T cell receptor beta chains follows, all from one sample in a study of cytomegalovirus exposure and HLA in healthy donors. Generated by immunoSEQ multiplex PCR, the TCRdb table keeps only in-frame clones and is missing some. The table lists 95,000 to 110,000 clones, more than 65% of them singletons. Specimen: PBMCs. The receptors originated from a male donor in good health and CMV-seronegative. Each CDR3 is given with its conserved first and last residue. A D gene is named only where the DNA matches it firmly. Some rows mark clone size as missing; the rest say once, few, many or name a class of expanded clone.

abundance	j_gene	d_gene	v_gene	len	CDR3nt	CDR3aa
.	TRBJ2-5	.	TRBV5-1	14	TGCGCCAGCAGCTTGACAGGAGAACAAGAGACCCAGTACTTC	CASSLTGEQETQYF
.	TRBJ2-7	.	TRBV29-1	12	TGCAGCGTTGAAAGGGGCTCTCGCGAGCAGTACTTC	CSVERGSREQYF
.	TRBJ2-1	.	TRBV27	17	TGTGCCAGCAGTTTTCGGGTCGAGCGGATAAACTACAATGAGCAGTTCTTC	CASSFRVERINYNEQFF
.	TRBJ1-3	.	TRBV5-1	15	TGCGCCAGCAGCCGGGACGGGAGCTCTGGAAACACCATATATTTT	CASSRDGSSGNTIYF
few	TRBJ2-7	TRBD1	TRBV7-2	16	TGTGCCAGCAGCCAGGGGCCGGGACAGGGGATCTACGAGCAGTACTTC	CASSQGPGQGIYEQYF
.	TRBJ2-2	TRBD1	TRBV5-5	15	TGTGCCAGCAGCTTTATCACAGGGGGTACCGGGGAGCTGTTTTTT	CASSFITGGTGELFF
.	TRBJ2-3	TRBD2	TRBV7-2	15	TGTGCCAGCAGACCGGGGGGGTTAGTCACAGATACGCAGTATTTT	CASRPGGLVTDTQYF
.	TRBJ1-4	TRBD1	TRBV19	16	TGTGCCAGTAGTCCGCTTGGGGGGACAGTTAATGAAAAACTGTTTTTT	CASSPLGGTVNEKLFF
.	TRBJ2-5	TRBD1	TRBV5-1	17	TGCGCCAGCAGCTTAGGCCCCCGGGACAGCTATGAGGAGACCCAGTACTTC	CASSLGPRDSYEETQYF
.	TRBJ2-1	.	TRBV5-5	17	TGTGCCAGCAGCTTGGCATTACTAGCCAAGGGGTACAATGAGCAGTTCTTC	CASSLALLAKGYNEQFF
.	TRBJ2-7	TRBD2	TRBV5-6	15	TGTGCCAGCAGCTTGATAGCGGGACTCGGATACGAGCAGTACTTC	CASSLIAGLGYEQYF
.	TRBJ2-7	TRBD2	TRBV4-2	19	TGTGCCAGCAGCCAAGAGGGTATGGGACTAGCGGGACCCCCCTACGAGCAGTACTTC	CASSQEGMGLAGPPYEQYF
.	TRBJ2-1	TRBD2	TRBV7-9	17	TGTGCCAGCAGCCGGCGGGGACTAGCGGGAGGAATTAATGAGCAGTTCTTC	CASSRRGLAGGINEQFF
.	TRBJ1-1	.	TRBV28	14	TGTGCCAGCAGTTTGGGCAGCTGGAACACTGAAGCTTTCTTT	CASSLGSWNTEAFF
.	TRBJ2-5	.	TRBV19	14	TGTGCCAGTAAAACAATCGACAGCCAAGAGACCCAGTACTTC	CASKTIDSQETQYF
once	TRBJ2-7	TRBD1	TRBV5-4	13	TGTGCCAGCAGCCGGGACAGGGGCTACGAGCAGTACTTC	CASSRDRGYEQYF
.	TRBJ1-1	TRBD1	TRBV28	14	TGTGCCAGCAGTCTACCACAGGGGTCCACTGAAGCTTTCTTT	CASSLPQGSTEAFF
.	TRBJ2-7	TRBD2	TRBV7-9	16	TGTGCCAGCAGCGGGGTCGAACGCGGGAGAGTCAGCGAGCAGTACTTC	CASSGVERGRVSEQYF
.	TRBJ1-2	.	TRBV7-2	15	TGTGCCAGCAGCTTAGGGCGTCAGGGTTACTATGGCTACACCTTC	CASSLGRQGYYGYTF
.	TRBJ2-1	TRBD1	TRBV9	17	TGTGCCAGCAGCGGGAGACTCAGGACAGGGGGAAGAAATGAGCAGTTCTTC	CASSGRLRTGGRNEQFF
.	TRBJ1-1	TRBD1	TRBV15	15	TGTGCCACCAGCAGAGGGCCAGGGGGCCCCACTGAAGCTTTCTTT	CATSRGPGGPTEAFF
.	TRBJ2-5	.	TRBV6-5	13	TGTGCCAGCAGGGGGTTAGCGGTGGAGACCCAGTACTTC	CASRGLAVETQYF
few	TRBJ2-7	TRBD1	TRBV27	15	TGTGCCAGCAGTTTGACAGGGGTGGGCTCCTACGAGCAGTACTTC	CASSLTGVGSYEQYF
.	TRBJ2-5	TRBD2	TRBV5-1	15	TGCGCCAGCAGCTTGTCTAGCGGGGGGCAAGAGACCCAGTACTTC	CASSLSSGGQETQYF
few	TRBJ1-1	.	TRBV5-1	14	TGCGCCAGCAGCTTGTGGACAGCCGGGACTGAAGCTTTCTTT	CASSLWTAGTEAFF
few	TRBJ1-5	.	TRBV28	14	TGTGCCAGCAGGGAGGCGGGGGGTCATCAGCCCCAGCATTTT	CASREAGGHQPQHF
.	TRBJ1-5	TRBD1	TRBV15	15	TGTGCCACCAGCAGCCAACAGGGGGCACAGCAGCCCCAGCATTTT	CATSSQQGAQQPQHF
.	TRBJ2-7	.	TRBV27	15	TGTGCCAGCAGTTTAACCCCGGACAGAACCTACGAGCAGTACTTC	CASSLTPDRTYEQYF
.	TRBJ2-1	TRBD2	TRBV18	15	TGTGCCAGCTCACCACAAGGACTAGCGGACAATGAGCAGTTCTTC	CASSPQGLADNEQFF
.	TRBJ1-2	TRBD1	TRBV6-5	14	TGTGCCAGCAGAACTACAGGGGGAGACTATGGCTACACCTTC	CASRTTGGDYGYTF
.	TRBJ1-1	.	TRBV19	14	TGTGCCAGTAGTATGGCAACCTTGAACACTGAAGCTTTCTTT	CASSMATLNTEAFF
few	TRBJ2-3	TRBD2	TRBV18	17	TGTGCCAGCTCTCCCGGGACTAGCGGGAGTGGGACAGATACGCAGTATTTT	CASSPGTSGSGTDTQYF
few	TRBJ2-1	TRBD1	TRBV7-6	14	TGTGCCAGCAGCCCGCGGACAGGTTACAATGAGCAGTTCTTC	CASSPRTGYNEQFF
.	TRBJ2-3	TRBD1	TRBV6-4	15	TGTGCCAGCAGTCGACAGGGTCTTTATGGAGATACGCAGTATTTT	CASSRQGLYGDTQYF
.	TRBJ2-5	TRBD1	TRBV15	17	TGTGCCACCAGCAGAGATAGCTGGACAGGCGAGAAAGAGACCCAGTACTTC	CATSRDSWTGEKETQYF
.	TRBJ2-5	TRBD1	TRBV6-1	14	TGTGCCAGCACCCTGGACAGGGGAGGAGAGACCCAGTACTTC	CASTLDRGGETQYF
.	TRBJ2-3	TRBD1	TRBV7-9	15	TGTGCCAGCAGCCCCCGGGACAGTTCCACAGATACGCAGTATTTT	CASSPRDSSTDTQYF
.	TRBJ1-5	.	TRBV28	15	TGTGCCAGCAGTTTATCCGGACAGTACAATCAGCCCCAGCATTTT	CASSLSGQYNQPQHF
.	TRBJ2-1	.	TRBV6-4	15	TGTGCCAGCAGTGACTCACCGGGAGTCTACAATGAGCAGTTCTTC	CASSDSPGVYNEQFF
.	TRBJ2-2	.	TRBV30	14	TGTGCCTTCCCACGGACAGAGAACACCGGGGAGCTGTTTTTT	CAFPRTENTGELFF
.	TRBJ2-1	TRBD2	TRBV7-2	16	TGTGCCAGCAGCCCGGGAGGGGGTAGGTCCTACAATGAGCAGTTCTTC	CASSPGGGRSYNEQFF
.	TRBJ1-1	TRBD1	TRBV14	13	TGTGCCAGCAGCCAATACAGGGGAACTGAAGCTTTCTTT	CASSQYRGTEAFF
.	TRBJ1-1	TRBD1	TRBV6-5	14	TGTGCCAGCAACAGAGACAGGGGGAATGAGGGAGCTTTCTTT	CASNRDRGNEGAFF
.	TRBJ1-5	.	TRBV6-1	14	TGTGCCAGTATACCGGGACACAGCAATCAGCCCCAGCATTTT	CASIPGHSNQPQHF
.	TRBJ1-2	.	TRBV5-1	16	TGCGCCAGCAGCTTGGTTGGGGCAGGACCTTTGGGTGGCTACACCTTC	CASSLVGAGPLGGYTF
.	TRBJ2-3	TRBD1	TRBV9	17	TGTGCCAGCAGCGTAAGGGACAGTACCCTCTTCACAGATACGCAGTATTTT	CASSVRDSTLFTDTQYF